This T cell receptor (beta chain) was sequenced for a study of OX40 agonist ivuxolimab in advanced cancers. Study-wide background: An agonistic anti-OX40 (CD134) antibody, ivuxolimab, was used to treat the patients. Dosing consisted of intravenous ivuxolimab at 0.01 to 10 mg/kg every 2 weeks. Head and neck, renal cell, melanoma or hepatocellular carcinoma were the cancers that dose-escalation patients had. Three patients had partial responses: one hepatocellular carcinoma, two cutaneous melanoma.

Germline values: CDR1 SGHNT, CDR2 YYREEE (reference sequence). The V gene lost 4 bases and the J gene lost 5 bases, with 13 bases spanning the gap. The CDR3 runs 13 residues. Method: immunoSEQ multiplex PCR; TCRdb's copy keeps in-frame clones and lacks some. Here the sample spans 30,000 to 35,000 clones, about four fifths being singletons. This clone was seen only once. J is TRBJ2-7 and V is TRBV5-4; possibly TRBD1 for D (6 bases). This clonotype was obtained from an adult with an advanced solid tumor such as melanoma, head and neck, liver or kidney cancer. Here the sequenced sample was CD4+ or CD8+ T cells sorted from blood, taken in a trial of the OX40 agonist ivuxolimab. The CDR3 loop is CASSVPGTNEQYF. For the CDR3, the DNA is TGTGCCAGCAGCGTTCCCGGGACAAACGAGCAGTACTTC.